This TCR beta chain is drawn from a study of T cells in Graves' hyperthyroidism and ophthalmopathy. Broader study findings: Most thyroid-expanded clonotypes above 0.001 were also found in blood. Separating ophthalmopathy from stable hyperthyroidism was achieved by a 13 V-J model.

The sample holds many counts of this clonotype. What it binds is unknown. Before ophthalmopathy appeared, progressors gave blood at initial hyperthyroidism diagnosis. Germline values: CDR1 PRHDT, CDR2 FYEKMQ (reference sequence). CDR3 size: 15 residues. The germline V and J ends were trimmed by 2 bases and 3 bases, with 14 bases remaining between them. Amplification yielded TCR beta CDR3 regions, with RNA transcripts as the source. The primer set for the first-round RT-PCR of the TCR CDR3 was HTBI. TCRdb re-derived calls from the multiplex PCR reads in MiXCR, one entry per CDR3 protein. The sample has roughly 150,000 distinct CDR3 sequences; about a tenth are singletons.

The receptor's source is a woman aged 18-29 years with Graves' hyperthyroidism that later progressed to Graves' ophthalmopathy. This sequence joins TRBV13 and TRBJ2-7; D possibly matches TRBD1 or TRBD2 (5 bases each). Material for sequencing was blood. CDR3 amino acids: CASSLRGSRDYEQYF. The CDR3 nucleotides read TGTGCCAGCAGCTTAAGGGGCTCGAGGGACTACGAGCAGTACTTC.